The 31 T cell receptor beta chains reported below all come from one sample, sequenced in a study of CD8+ T cells in alopecia areata. After isolation, RNA underwent reverse transcription to generate cDNA as the sequencing template. Repertoires were generated with immunoSEQ multiplex PCR, while TCRdb's copy carries only in-frame clones and drops some. The sample lists fewer than 150,000 clones, approximately 52% occurring once. As for treatment: oral pan-JAK inhibitor, 5-10 mg twice daily. Here the sequenced sample was CD8+ T cells sorted from blood, taken at week 4, from a patient treated with tofacitinib. The receptors derive from a human donor with alopecia areata.

The rearrangement links TRBV29-1 to TRBJ2-1; maybe TRBD2 (6 bases). Germline V gene data show CDR1 as SQVTM and CDR2 as ANQGSEA. This CDR3 region has 16 residues. V lost 0 bases to trimming and J lost 2 bases, with 14 bases between them. Here the CDR3 reads CSVEEGSGLPYNEQFF. The CDR3 coding sequence is TGCAGCGTTGAAGAGGGTAGCGGATTACCCTACAATGAGCAGTTCTTC.

V and J are TRBV29-1 and TRBJ1-2; no clear D. This CDR3 is 16 amino acids long. Trimming shortened V by 5 bases and J by 2 bases, and 21 bases separated the two germline ends. Germline CDR1 and CDR2: SQVTM and ANQGSEA. As DNA, the CDR3 is TGCAGCGTTTCCCAAGTTGAGGAGTGGCCAAACTATGGCTACACCTTC. This translates into CSVSQVEEWPNYGYTF.

The chain is built from TRBV29-1 and TRBJ1-3, with unresolved D. The germline V gene has CDR1 SQVTM and CDR2 ANQGSEA. Trimming stripped 5 bases from V and 4 bases from J, with 9 bases between. The CDR3 totals 12 residues. CDR3 amino acids: CSVTGSGNTIYF. CDR3 DNA sequence: TGCAGCGTTACCGGGTCCGGAAACACCATATATTTT.

V is TRBV30 and J is TRBJ2-7; D ambiguous. CDR3 length: 13 amino acids. Germline V gene data show CDR1 as GTSNPN and CDR2 as SVGIG (reference sequence). Deletions cut 0 bases from V and 2 bases from J, with 8 bases between. CDR3 loop: CAWSVYQAYEQYF. The CDR3, as DNA: TGTGCCTGGAGTGTCTATCAAGCCTACGAGCAGTACTTC. The variable domain in full, completed from reference TRBV30 and TRBJ2-7, reads SQTIHQWPATLVQPVGSPLSLECTVEGTSNPNLYWYRQAAGRGLQLLFYSVGIGQISSEVPQNLSASRPQDRQFILSSKKLLLSDSGFYLCAWSVYQAYEQYFGPGTRLTVT.

This clone was found once. The chain employs TRBV5-4 and TRBJ1-6; 7 positions match TRBD1. This CDR3 region has 13 residues. The trim removed 4 bases at V and 9 bases at J, leaving 4 bases unmatched. Germline-derived CDR1 and CDR2 are SGHNT and YYREEE (reference sequence). For the CDR3, the DNA is TGTGCCAGCAGCCTCGGGACAGCTTCACCCCTCCACTTT. This encodes CASSLGTASPLHF.

The rearrangement links TRBV29-1 to TRBJ1-1; 7 nucleotides line up with TRBD1. Germline assignment: CDR1 SQVTM and CDR2 ANQGSEA. Unmatched junction bases numbered 7, after V lost 6 bases and J lost 6 bases. This CDR3 spans 12 amino acids. CDR3 amino acids: CSVLDREPEAFF. CDR3 sequence (DNA): TGCAGCGTCCTCGACAGGGAGCCTGAAGCTTTCTTT.

This chain connects TRBV27 to TRBJ2-7; tentative D call: TRBD2 (5 bases). V was pared by 5 bases and J by 1 base, with 15 bases between. The CDR3 is 15 residues long. Germline CDR1 and CDR2: MNHEY and SMNVEV (reference sequence). CDR3 in DNA: TGTGCCAGCAGTCCCCTACTAGGACCTTCCTACGAGCAGTACTTC. Its translation is CASSPLLGPSYEQYF.

The rearrangement joins TRBV7-6 to TRBJ1-1; possible D gene TRBD1, 5 bases. This CDR3 is 16 amino acids long. The germline V and J ends were trimmed by 0 bases and 2 bases, with 13 bases remaining between them. Germline lookup yields CDR1 SGHVS and CDR2 FNYEAQ. This CDR3 reads CASSLAIGHDNTEAFF. CDR3 sequence (DNA): TGTGCCAGCAGCTTAGCCATCGGACACGATAACACTGAAGCTTTCTTT.

In this sample, this clone turned up a few times. The CDR3 coding sequence is TGTGCCTGGAGTTATGGGGTTGCCAAAGGGGAGCAGTACTTC. Protein product: CAWSYGVAKGEQYF. The V gene is TRBV30, the J gene TRBJ2-7; no reliable D call. Germline V gene sequence: CDR1 GTSNPN, CDR2 SVGIG (reference sequence). V was trimmed by 2 bases and J by 7 bases, leaving 18 bases between them. The CDR3 totals 14 residues.

This clone has a handful of counts. Here the CDR3 reads CSVHPDSQETQYF. CDR3 bases: TGCAGCGTGCACCCGGACTCCCAAGAGACCCAGTACTTC. This chain joins TRBV29-1 and TRBJ2-5; TRBD2 is a possible D gene (5 bases). From germline, CDR1 is SQVTM and CDR2 ANQGSEA. The CDR3 length is 13 residues. V was shortened by 6 bases and J by 1 base, with 12 bases between the two germline ends.

This clone was seen a single time. The chain joins TRBV7-9 to TRBJ1-1; D uncertain. This CDR3 is built from 14 residues. Trimming shortened V by 1 base and J by 3 bases, and 9 bases separated the two germline ends. Germline V lookup: CDR1 SEHNR, CDR2 FQNEAQ (reference sequence). The CDR3, as DNA: TGTGCCAGCAGCTTAGTGGTGGGGTACACTGAAGCTTTCTTT. Translating it yields CASSLVVGYTEAFF.

The rearrangement uses TRBV5-6 and TRBJ2-6, with no clear D. Trimming took 0 bases from V and 1 from J, leaving 2 bases between them. The V gene's germline CDR1 is SGHDT and CDR2 YYEEEE. This CDR3 is built from 14 residues. CDR3: CASSLGSGANVLTF. Written as DNA, the CDR3 is TGTGCCAGCAGCTTGGGGTCTGGGGCCAACGTCCTGACTTTC.

This clone has only a few counts. V usage is TRBV29-1 and J usage is TRBJ1-2; 11 bases line up with TRBD1. CDR3 length equals 13 residues. CDR1 and CDR2 (germline): SQVTM, ANQGSEA. V was clipped by 5 bases and J by 6 bases; unmatched bases: 5. CDR3 sequence: CSVWTGGADGYTF. CDR3 sequence (DNA): TGCAGCGTTTGGACAGGGGGCGCGGATGGCTACACCTTC.

This chain connects TRBV19 to TRBJ2-7; the D gene is possibly TRBD1 (6 bases). Between the trimmed V and J ends, which lost 6 bases and 2 bases, there was a span of 17 bases. There are 15 residues in the CDR3. Germline V gene data show CDR1 as LNHDA and CDR2 as SQIVND (reference sequence). CDR3 DNA: TGTGCCAGTAGCTTCTCTAACGGACAGACCTACGAGCAGTACTTC. Translated: CASSFSNGQTYEQYF. The full variable domain, in which reference TRBV19 and TRBJ2-7 provide the parts outside the CDR3, is DGGITQSPKYLFRKEGQNVTLSCEQNLNHDAMYWYRQDPGQGLRLIYYSQIVNDFQKGDIAEGYSVSREKKESFPLTVTSAQKNPTAFYLCASSFSNGQTYEQYFGPGTRLTVT.

This chain uses TRBV11-2 with TRBJ2-5; D is perhaps TRBD1 (7 bases). The CDR3 loop spans 16 amino acids. V was trimmed by 1 base and J by 3 bases, leaving 15 bases between them. The germline CDR1 and CDR2 sequences are SGHAT and FQNNGV. CDR3 loop: CASSLVFGGGEETQYF. The DNA of the CDR3 is TGTGCCAGCAGCTTAGTGTTTGGAGGGGGCGAAGAGACCCAGTACTTC.

This clone was observed once. The chain couples TRBV30 to TRBJ1-2; a weak D match, TRBD1 (5 bases). CDR3 length: 14 residues. CDR1 is GTSNPN, CDR2 SVGIG, per germline (reference sequence). Deletions cut 3 bases from V and 2 bases from J, with 13 bases between. The CDR3 DNA is TGTGCCTGGAGCGCCGGGACGGCGAACTATGGCTACACCTTC. This sequence encodes CAWSAGTANYGYTF.

This clone occurred once. The V call is TRBV30, the J call TRBJ2-1; D perhaps matches TRBD2 (6 bases). This CDR3 has 13 residues. The V end was cut by 2 bases, the J end by 8 bases, with 13 bases between. The germline CDR1 and CDR2 sequences are GTSNPN and SVGIG (reference sequence). CDR3 coding DNA: TGTGCCTGGAGTACTTCGGGGGTCGATGAGCAGTTCTTC. This codes for CAWSTSGVDEQFF.

The J gene is TRBJ2-7, the V gene TRBV2; no clear D. Germline loops: CDR1 SNHLY, CDR2 FYNNEI. The CDR3 loop spans 13 amino acids. V lost 2 bases to trimming and J lost 7 bases, with 12 bases between them. In DNA, the CDR3 is TGTGCCAGCAGTGAAAGTGCTTTTCATGAGCAGTACTTC. Protein: CASSESAFHEQYF.

The chain joins TRBV29-1 to TRBJ1-2, with 7 bases lining up with TRBD1. The CDR3 extends over 13 amino acids. Germline CDR1 and CDR2: SQVTM and ANQGSEA. V lost 3 bases to trimming and J lost 4 bases; unmatched junction nucleotides: 5. The CDR3 spells CSVDVGQFYGYTF. For the CDR3, the DNA is TGCAGCGTTGATGTGGGACAGTTCTATGGCTACACCTTC.

The chain uses TRBV5-6 and TRBJ1-2, with 7 bases lining up with TRBD1. CDR1 and CDR2 (germline): SGHDT, YYEEEE. V lost 0 bases to trimming and J lost 6 bases; unmatched junction nucleotides: 8. The CDR3 has 15 amino acids. This CDR3 reads CASSLASDRMDGYTF. DNA for the CDR3: TGTGCCAGCAGCTTGGCCTCGGACAGGATGGATGGCTACACCTTC.

This clone has a single count. This sample includes further DNA sequences coding for the same CDR3. DNA for the CDR3: TGTGCCAGCAGTTTATCGGGGTCGGGCTATGGCTACACCTTC. This codes for CASSLSGSGYGYTF. The chain has TRBV27 and TRBJ1-2; D unresolved. V lost 0 bases and J 4 bases, leaving 9 bases between the germline ends. The length of the CDR3 is 14 residues. Germline CDR1 MNHEY, CDR2 SMNVEV (reference sequence).

This chain uses TRBV7-9 with TRBJ2-2; no reliable D call. Germline lookup yields CDR1 SEHNR and CDR2 FQNEAQ (reference sequence). V was trimmed by 1 base and J by 4 bases, leaving 7 bases between them. This CDR3 has 14 amino acids. For the CDR3, the DNA is TGTGCCAGCAGCTTAGGGACGGCCACCGGGGAGCTGTTTTTT. Its translation is CASSLGTATGELFF.

This clone occurred a few times. The chain recombines TRBV5-1 with TRBJ2-3, with D hard to call. The CDR3 extends over 15 amino acids. Germline V lookup: CDR1 SGHRS, CDR2 YFSETQ. V was pared by 3 bases and J by 1 base, with 12 bases between. Here the CDR3 reads CASSSDGFGTDTQYF. The CDR3, as DNA: TGCGCCAGCAGCTCGGACGGTTTCGGCACAGATACGCAGTATTTT.

The J gene is TRBJ2-1, the V gene TRBV29-1; possibly TRBD1 or TRBD2 for D (7 bases each). The CDR3 length is 15 residues. CDR1 and CDR2 (germline): SQVTM, ANQGSEA. CDR3 nucleotide sequence: TGCAGAGACCCTCCCCAGGGGGGGTTCTTTGATGAGCAGTTCTTC. It specifies CRDPPQGGFFDEQFF.

This chain uses TRBV29-1 with TRBJ1-1, with a possible D match to TRBD1 (5 bases). Germline CDR1 reads SQVTM; CDR2 reads ANQGSEA. The CDR3 totals 14 residues. V was pared by 3 bases and J by 1 base, with 12 bases between. DNA of the CDR3: TGCAGCGTTGATGCAAATAGGGGGAACACTGAAGCTTTCTTT. It codes for CSVDANRGNTEAFF.

Of note for this clone: The sample contains more than one DNA sequence encoding this CDR3. The rearrangement uses TRBV27 and TRBJ2-7; possible D gene TRBD1, 6 bases. V was cut by 2 bases and J by 2 bases, with 7 bases left in between. There are 13 residues in the CDR3. Germline V gene sequence: CDR1 MNHEY, CDR2 SMNVEV (reference sequence). In DNA form, the CDR3 reads TGTGCCAGCAGTTTACAGGGGCCCTACGAGCAGTACTTC. It codes for CASSLQGPYEQYF.

V gene TRBV7-9 combines with J gene TRBJ2-1; D gene uncertain. Germline V CDR1 and CDR2: SEHNR, FQNEAQ (reference sequence). The V gene lost 4 bases and the J gene lost 8 bases, with 12 bases spanning the gap. The CDR3 spans 13 residues. In DNA form, the CDR3 reads TGTGCCAGCAGCTCAACGGAAGGCTATGAGCAGTTCTTC. The encoded protein is CASSSTEGYEQFF.

V usage is TRBV7-8 and J usage is TRBJ1-2; weak D call: TRBD1 (6 bases). Deletions cut 5 bases from V and 0 bases from J, with 16 bases between. Germline lookup yields CDR1 SGHVS and CDR2 FQNEAQ. CDR3 length: 16 residues. The CDR3 reads CASSRTRTETNYGYTF. As DNA, the CDR3 is TGTGCCAGCAGCCGAACCCGGACAGAAACTAACTATGGCTACACCTTC.

The rearrangement links TRBV21-1 to TRBJ1-5. TRBV21-1 is classified as a pseudogene. This CDR3 is built from 15 residues. CDR3 DNA sequence: TGTGCCAGCAGCAAAGAATTTTGGGAGATTCAGCCCCAGCATTTT. Translation: CASSKEFWEIQPQHF.

The CDR3 DNA follows: TGTGCCAGCAGTGAAAAGGTTAACTTATACGAGCAGTACTTC. Amino acids: CASSEKVNLYEQYF. The V gene is TRBV6-1, the J gene TRBJ2-7; no firm D call. The V gene's germline CDR1 is MNHNS and CDR2 SASEGT. V lost 2 bases and J lost 4, with 12 bases in between. The CDR3 contains 14 residues.

This chain joins TRBV15 and TRBJ2-2, with D possibly TRBD1 on 5 matching bases. Germline V CDR1 and CDR2: LNHNV, YYDKDF (reference sequence). V lost 5 bases and J 0 bases, leaving 13 bases between the germline ends. This CDR3 comprises 16 residues. The CDR3 DNA reads TGTGCCACCAGCCTCATGGGGCCGCCGAACACCGGGGAGCTGTTTTTT. Protein product: CATSLMGPPNTGELFF. The full variable domain, in which reference TRBV15 and TRBJ2-2 provide the parts outside the CDR3, is DAMVIQNPRYQVTQFGKPVTLSCSQTLNHNVMYWYQQKSSQAPKLLFHYYDKDFNNEADTPDNFQSRRPNTSFCFLDIRSPGLGDTAMYLCATSLMGPPNTGELFFGEGSRLTVL.